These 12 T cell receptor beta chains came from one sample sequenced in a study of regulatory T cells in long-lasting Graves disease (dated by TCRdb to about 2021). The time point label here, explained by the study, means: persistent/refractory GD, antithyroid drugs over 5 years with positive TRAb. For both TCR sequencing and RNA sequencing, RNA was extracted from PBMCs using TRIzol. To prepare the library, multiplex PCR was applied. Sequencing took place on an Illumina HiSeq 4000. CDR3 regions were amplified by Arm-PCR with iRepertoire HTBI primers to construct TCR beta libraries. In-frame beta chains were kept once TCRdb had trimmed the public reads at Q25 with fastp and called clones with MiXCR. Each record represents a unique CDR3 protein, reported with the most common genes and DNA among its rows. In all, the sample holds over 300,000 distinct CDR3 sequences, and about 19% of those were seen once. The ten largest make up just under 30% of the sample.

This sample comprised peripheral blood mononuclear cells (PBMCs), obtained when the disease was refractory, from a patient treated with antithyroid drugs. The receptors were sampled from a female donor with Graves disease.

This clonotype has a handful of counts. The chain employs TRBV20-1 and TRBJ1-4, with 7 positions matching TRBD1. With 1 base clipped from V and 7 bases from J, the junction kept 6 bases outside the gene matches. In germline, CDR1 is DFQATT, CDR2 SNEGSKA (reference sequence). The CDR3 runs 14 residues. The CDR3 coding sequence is TGCAGTGCTAGAGTTGGAGGGGGCGGTGAAAAACTGTTTTTT. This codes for CSARVGGGGEKLFF.

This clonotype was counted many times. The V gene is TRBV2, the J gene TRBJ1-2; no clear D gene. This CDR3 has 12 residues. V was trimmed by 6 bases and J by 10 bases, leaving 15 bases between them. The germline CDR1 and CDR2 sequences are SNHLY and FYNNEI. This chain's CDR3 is CASRDLEIDYTF. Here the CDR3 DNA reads TGTGCCAGCAGGGATCTGGAGATCGACTACACCTTC.

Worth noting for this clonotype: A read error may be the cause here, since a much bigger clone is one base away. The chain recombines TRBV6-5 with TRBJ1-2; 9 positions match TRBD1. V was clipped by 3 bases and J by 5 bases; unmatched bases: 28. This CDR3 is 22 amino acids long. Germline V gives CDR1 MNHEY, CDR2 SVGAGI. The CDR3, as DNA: TGTGCCAGCAGTTATCGGACCGGGACAGGGAGTAAAGAAGACTTATGGCCTTATGGCTACACCTTC. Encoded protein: CASSYRTGTGSKEDLWPYGYTF.

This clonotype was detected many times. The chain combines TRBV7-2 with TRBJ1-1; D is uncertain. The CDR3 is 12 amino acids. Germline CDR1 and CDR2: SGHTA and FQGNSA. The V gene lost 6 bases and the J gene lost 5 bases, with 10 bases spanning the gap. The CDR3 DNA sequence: TGTGCCAGCAGTTTCGACGGAACTGAAGCTTTCTTT. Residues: CASSFDGTEAFF.

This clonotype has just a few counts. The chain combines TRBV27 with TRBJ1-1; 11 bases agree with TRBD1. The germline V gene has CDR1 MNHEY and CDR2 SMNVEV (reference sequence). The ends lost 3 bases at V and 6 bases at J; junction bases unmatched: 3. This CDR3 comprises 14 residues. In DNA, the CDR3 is TGTGCCAGCAGTTTCCCGGGACAGGGGGCTGAAGCTTTCTTT. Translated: CASSFPGQGAEAFF.

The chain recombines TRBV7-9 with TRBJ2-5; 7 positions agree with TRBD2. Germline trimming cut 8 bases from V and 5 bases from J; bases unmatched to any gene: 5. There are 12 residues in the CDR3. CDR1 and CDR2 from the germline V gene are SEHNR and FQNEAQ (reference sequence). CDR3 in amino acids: CASHGRGETQYF. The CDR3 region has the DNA TGTGCCAGCCACGGGCGGGGGGAGACCCAGTACTTC.

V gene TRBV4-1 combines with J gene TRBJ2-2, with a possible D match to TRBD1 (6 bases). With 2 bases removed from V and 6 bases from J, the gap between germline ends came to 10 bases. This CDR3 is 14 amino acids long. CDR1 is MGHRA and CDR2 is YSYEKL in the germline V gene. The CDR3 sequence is CASSQPTGAGELFF. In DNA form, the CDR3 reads TGCGCCAGCAGCCAACCGACAGGAGCCGGGGAGCTGTTTTTT.

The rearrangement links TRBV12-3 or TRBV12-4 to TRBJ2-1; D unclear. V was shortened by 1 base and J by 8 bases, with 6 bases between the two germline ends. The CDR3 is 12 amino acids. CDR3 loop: CASSLVVDEQFF. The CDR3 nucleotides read TGTGCCAGCAGTTTAGTGGTTGATGAGCAGTTCTTC.

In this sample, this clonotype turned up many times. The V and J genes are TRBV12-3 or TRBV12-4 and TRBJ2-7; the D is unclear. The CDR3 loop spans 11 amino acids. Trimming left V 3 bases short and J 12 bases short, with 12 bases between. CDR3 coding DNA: TGTGCCAGCAGTTTGGGAAATGCGAGGTACTTC. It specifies CASSLGNARYF.

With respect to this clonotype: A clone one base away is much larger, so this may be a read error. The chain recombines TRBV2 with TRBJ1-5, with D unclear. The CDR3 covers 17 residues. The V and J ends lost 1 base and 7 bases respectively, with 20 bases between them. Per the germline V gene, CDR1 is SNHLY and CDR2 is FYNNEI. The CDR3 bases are TGTGCCAGCAGTGAAGGGTGGGGTCGCGTTAATATACAGCCCCAGCATTTT. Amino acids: CASSEGWGRVNIQPQHF. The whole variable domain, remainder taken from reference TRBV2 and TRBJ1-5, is EPEVTQTPSHQVTQMGQEVILRCVPISNHLYFYWYRQILGQKVEFLVSFYNNEISEKSEIFDDQFSVERPDGSNFTLKIRSTKLEDSAMYFCASSEGWGRVNIQPQHFGDGTRLSIL.

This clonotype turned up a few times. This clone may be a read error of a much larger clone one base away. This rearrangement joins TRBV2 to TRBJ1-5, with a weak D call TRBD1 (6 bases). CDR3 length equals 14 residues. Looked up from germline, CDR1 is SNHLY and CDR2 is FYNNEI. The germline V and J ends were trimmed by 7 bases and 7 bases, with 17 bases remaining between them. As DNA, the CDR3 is TGTGCCAGCACCAGGTCGGGGGCGGAACAGCCCCAGCATTTT. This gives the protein CASTRSGAEQPQHF.

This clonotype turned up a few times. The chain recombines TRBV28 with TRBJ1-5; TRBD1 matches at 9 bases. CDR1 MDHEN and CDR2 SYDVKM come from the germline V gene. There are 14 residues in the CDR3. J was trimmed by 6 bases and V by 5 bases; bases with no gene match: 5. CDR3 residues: CASSPGTGIQPQHF. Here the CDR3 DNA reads TGTGCCAGCAGTCCTGGGACAGGGATTCAGCCCCAGCATTTT. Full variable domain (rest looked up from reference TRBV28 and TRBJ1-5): DVKVTQSSRYLVKRTGEKVFLECVQDMDHENMFWYRQDPGLGLRLIYFSYDVKMKEKGDIPEGYSVSREKKERFSLILESASTNQTSMYLCASSPGTGIQPQHFGDGTRLSIL.